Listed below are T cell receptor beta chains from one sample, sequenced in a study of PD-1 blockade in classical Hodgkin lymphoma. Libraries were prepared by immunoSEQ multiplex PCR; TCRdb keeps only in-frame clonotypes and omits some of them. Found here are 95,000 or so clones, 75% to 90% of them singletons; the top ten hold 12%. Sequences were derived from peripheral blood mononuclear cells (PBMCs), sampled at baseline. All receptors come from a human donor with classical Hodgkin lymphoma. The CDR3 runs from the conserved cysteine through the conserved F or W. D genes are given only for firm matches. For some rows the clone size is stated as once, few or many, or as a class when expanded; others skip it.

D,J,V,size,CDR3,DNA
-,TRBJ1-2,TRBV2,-,CASSSGQNYGYTF,TGTGCCAGCAGTTCGGGGCAGAACTATGGCTACACCTTC
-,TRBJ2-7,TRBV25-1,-,CASSGPTEDRRYEQYF,TGTGCCAGCAGTGGGCCGACAGAAGATAGGCGATACGAGCAGTACTTC
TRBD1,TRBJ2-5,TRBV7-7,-,CASSLDPNRGDPLLGQYF,TGTGCCAGCAGCTTAGACCCAAACAGGGGGGATCCCCTTTTGGGCCAGTACTTC
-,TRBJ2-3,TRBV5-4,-,CASSSEPYSDTQYF,TGTGCCAGCAGCTCCGAGCCCTACTCAGATACGCAGTATTTT
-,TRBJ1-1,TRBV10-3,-,CAISASGMGAEAFF,TGTGCCATCAGTGCATCTGGGATGGGAGCTGAAGCTTTCTTT
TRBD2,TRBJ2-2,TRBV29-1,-,CSVQGSGRVTGELFF,TGCAGCGTCCAAGGAAGCGGGAGGGTCACCGGGGAGCTGTTTTTT
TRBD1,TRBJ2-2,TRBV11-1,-,CASSPRTGPNTGELFF,TGTGCCAGCAGCCCCCGGACAGGGCCGAACACCGGGGAGCTGTTTTTT
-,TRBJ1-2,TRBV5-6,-,CAGSFAGGVNYGYTF,TGTGCCGGCAGCTTTGCGGGGGGCGTCAACTATGGCTACACCTTC
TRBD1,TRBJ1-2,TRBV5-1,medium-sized,CASSLTGQGFDGYTF,TGCGCCAGCAGCTTGACGGGACAGGGATTCGATGGCTACACCTTC
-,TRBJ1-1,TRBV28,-,CASSPPLRTEAFF,TGTGCCAGCAGTCCCCCATTGAGGACTGAAGCTTTCTTT